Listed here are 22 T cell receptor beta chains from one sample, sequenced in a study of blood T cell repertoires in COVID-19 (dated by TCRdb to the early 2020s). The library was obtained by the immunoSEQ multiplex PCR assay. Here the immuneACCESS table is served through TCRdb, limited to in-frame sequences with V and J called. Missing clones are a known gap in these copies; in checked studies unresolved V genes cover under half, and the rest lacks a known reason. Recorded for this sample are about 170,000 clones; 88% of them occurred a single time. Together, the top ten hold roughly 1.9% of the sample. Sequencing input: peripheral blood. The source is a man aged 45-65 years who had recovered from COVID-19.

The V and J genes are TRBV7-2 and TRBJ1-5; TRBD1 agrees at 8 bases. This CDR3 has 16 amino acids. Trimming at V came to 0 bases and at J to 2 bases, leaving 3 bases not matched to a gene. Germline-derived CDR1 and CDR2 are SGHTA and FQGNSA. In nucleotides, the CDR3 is TGTGCCAGCAGCTTAGCCGGGACAGGTGGCAATCAGCCCCAGCATTTT. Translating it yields CASSLAGTGGNQPQHF.

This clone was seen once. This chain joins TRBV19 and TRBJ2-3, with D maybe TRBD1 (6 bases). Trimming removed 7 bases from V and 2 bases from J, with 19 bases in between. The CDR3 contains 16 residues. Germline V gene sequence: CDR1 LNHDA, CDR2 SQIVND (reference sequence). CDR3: CASIAHAGDHTDTQYF. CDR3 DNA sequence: TGTGCCAGTATCGCTCATGCAGGGGACCACACAGATACGCAGTATTTT.

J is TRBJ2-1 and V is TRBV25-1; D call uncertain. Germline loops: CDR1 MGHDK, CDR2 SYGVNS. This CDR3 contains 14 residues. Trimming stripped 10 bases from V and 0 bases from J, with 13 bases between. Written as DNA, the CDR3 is TGTGCCATGAAGAGTTTTTACTCCTACAATGAGCAGTTCTTC. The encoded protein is CAMKSFYSYNEQFF.

The CDR3 reads CASSLSTGSEQFF. CDR3 coding DNA: TGTGCCAGCAGCTTATCCACAGGGAGCGAGCAGTTCTTC. J is TRBJ2-1 and V is TRBV7-6; the D gene is possibly TRBD1 (6 bases). Per the germline V gene, CDR1 is SGHVS and CDR2 is FNYEAQ. This CDR3 region has 13 residues. Between the trimmed V and J ends, which lost 2 bases and 10 bases, there was a span of 12 bases.

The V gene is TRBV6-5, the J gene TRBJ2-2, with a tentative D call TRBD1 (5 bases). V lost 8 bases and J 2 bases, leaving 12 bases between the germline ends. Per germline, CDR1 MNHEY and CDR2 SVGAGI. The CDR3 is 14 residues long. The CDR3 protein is CASGASFNTGELFF. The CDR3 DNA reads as TGTGCCAGCGGGGCATCCTTTAACACCGGGGAGCTGTTTTTT.

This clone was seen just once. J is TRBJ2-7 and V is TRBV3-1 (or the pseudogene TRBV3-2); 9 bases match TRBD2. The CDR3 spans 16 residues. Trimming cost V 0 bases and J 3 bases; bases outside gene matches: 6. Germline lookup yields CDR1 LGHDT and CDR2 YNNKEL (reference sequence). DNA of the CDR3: TGTGCCAGCAGCCAAGATAGGCGGGAGGGGTACTACGAGCAGTACTTC. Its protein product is CASSQDRREGYYEQYF.

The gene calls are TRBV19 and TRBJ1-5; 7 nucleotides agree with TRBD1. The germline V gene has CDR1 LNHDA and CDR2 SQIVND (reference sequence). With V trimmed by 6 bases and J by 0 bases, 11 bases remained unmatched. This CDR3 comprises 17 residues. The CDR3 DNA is TGTGCCAGTAGAAACAGGGGCGGGGGGCATAGCAATCAGCCCCAGCATTTT. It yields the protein CASRNRGGGHSNQPQHF. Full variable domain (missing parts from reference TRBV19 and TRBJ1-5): DGGITQSPKYLFRKEGQNVTLSCEQNLNHDAMYWYRQDPGQGLRLIYYSQIVNDFQKGDIAEGYSVSREKKESFPLTVTSAQKNPTAFYLCASRNRGGGHSNQPQHFGDGTRLSIL.

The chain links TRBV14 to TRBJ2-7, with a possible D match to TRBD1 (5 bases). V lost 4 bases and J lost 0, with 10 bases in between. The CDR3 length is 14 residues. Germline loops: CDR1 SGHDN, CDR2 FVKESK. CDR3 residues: CASSLPTASYEQYF. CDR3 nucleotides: TGTGCCAGCAGCCTCCCGACAGCCTCCTACGAGCAGTACTTC.

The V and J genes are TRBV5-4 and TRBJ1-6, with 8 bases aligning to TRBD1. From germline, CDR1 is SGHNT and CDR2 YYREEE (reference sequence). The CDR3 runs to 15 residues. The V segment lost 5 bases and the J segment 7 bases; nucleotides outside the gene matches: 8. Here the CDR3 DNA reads TGTGCCAGCAGGCCAAGACAGGGGCCAAATTCACCCCTCCACTTT. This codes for CASRPRQGPNSPLHF.

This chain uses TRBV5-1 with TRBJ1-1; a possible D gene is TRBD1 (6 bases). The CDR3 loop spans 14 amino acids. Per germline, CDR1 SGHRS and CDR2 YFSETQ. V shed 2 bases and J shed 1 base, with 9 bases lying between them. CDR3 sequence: CASSFTGQNTEAFF. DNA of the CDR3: TGCGCCAGCAGCTTTACGGGACAGAACACTGAAGCTTTCTTT.

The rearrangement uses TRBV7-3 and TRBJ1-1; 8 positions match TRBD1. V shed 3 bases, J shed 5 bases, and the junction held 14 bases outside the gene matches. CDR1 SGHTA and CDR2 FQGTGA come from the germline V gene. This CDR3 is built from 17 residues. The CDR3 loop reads CASSLGRGPPLSTEAFF. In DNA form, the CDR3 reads TGTGCCAGCAGCTTGGGCAGGGGGCCACCCCTGTCAACTGAAGCTTTCTTT.

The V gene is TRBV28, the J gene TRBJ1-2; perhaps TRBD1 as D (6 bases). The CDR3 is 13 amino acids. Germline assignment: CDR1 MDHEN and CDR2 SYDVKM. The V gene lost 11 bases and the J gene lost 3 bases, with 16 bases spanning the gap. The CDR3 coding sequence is TGTGCCTCTAGGGGGGGTTTGGACTATGGCTACACCTTC. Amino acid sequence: CASRGGLDYGYTF.

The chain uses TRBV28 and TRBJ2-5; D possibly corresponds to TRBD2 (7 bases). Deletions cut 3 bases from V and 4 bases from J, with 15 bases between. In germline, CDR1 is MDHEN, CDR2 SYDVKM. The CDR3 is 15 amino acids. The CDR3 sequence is CASSFKGGWSETQYF. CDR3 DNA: TGTGCCAGCAGTTTTAAGGGGGGGTGGTCAGAGACCCAGTACTTC. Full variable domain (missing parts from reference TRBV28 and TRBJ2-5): DVKVTQSSRYLVKRTGEKVFLECVQDMDHENMFWYRQDPGLGLRLIYFSYDVKMKEKGDIPEGYSVSREKKERFSLILESASTNQTSMYLCASSFKGGWSETQYFGPGTRLLVL.

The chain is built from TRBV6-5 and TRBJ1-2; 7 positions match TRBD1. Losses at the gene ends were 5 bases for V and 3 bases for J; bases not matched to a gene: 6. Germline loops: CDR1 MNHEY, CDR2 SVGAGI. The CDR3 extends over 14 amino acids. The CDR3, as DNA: TGTGCCAGCAGTCGGGACAGAGGGTACTATGGCTACACCTTC. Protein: CASSRDRGYYGYTF.

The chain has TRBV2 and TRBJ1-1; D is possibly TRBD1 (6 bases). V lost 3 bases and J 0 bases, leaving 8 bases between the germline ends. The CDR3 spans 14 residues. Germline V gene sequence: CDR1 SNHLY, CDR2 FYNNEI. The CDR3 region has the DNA TGTGCCAGCAGTGAGGGGGGGCTGAACACTGAAGCTTTCTTT. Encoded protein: CASSEGGLNTEAFF.

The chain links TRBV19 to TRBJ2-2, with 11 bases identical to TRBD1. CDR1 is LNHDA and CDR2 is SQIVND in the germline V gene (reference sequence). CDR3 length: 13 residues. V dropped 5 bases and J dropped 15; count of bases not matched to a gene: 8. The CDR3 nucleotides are TGTGCCAGTAGTCCGGGACAGGGGGGATCGTTGTTTTTT. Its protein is CASSPGQGGSLFF.

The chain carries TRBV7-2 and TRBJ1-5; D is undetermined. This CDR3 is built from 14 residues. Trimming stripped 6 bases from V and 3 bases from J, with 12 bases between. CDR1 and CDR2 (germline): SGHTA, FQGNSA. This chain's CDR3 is CASSTLGPNQPQHF. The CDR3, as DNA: TGTGCCAGCAGTACTCTCGGTCCCAATCAGCCCCAGCATTTT.

CDR3 residues: CASSFGTFNSPLHF. The CDR3 nucleotides are TGTGCCAGCAGTTTCGGGACTTTTAATTCACCCCTCCACTTT. The rearrangement joins TRBV6-2 or TRBV6-3 to TRBJ1-6, with D possibly TRBD1 on 5 matching bases. V lost 4 bases, J lost 6 bases, and 10 bases lay in between. CDR3 length equals 14 residues. Germline CDR1 MNHEY, CDR2 SVGEGT.

DNA of the CDR3: TGTGCCACCTCGACAGGGAGTGGTAATCAGCCCCAGCATTTT. Protein sequence: CATSTGSGNQPQHF. The chain employs TRBV19 and TRBJ1-5; 7 bases align to TRBD1. Germline assignment: CDR1 LNHDA and CDR2 SQIVND (reference sequence). The V gene end was trimmed by 10 bases and the J gene end by 4 bases; junction bases not matched to a gene: 10. The CDR3 totals 14 residues.

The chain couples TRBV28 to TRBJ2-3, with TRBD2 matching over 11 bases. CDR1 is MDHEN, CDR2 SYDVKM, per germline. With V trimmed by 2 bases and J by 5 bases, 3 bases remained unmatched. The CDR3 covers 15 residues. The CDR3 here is CASSLDSGGGDTQYF. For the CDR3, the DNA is TGTGCCAGCAGTTTAGATAGCGGGGGGGGAGATACGCAGTATTTT.

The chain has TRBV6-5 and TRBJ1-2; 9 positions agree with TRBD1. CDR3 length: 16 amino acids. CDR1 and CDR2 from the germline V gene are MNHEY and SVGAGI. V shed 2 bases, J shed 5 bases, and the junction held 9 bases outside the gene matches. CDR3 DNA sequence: TGTGCCAGCAGTTACGCCCCCCCCGGACAGGGGTATGGCTACACCTTC. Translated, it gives CASSYAPPGQGYGYTF.

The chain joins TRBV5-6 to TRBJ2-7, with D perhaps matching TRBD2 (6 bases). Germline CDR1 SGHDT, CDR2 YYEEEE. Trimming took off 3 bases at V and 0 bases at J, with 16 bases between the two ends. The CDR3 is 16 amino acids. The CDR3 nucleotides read TGTGCCAGCAGCTCCTTTCGACTAGATTCCTCCTACGAGCAGTACTTC. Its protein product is CASSSFRLDSSYEQYF. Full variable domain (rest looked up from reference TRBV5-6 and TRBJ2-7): DAGVTQSPTHLIKTRGQQVTLRCSPKSGHDTVSWYQQALGQGPQFIFQYYEEEERQRGNFPDRFSGHQFPNYSSELNVNALLLGDSALYLCASSSFRLDSSYEQYFGPGTRLTVT.